This entry concerns a single T cell receptor beta chain. The target antigen is unknown. Every bit of the isolated RNA underwent reverse transcription, so sequencing read expressed TCRB transcripts. The data were produced by immunoSEQ multiplex PCR, yet TCRdb's version contains in-frame clones alone and is incomplete. This table has 150,000 to 180,000 clones, 8.1% appearing once. This entry comes from a study of beta chain features in type 1 diabetes. For the study at large: Patients looked much like healthy donors when it came to age, gender and cell yields.

The ends lost 3 bases at V and 2 bases at J; junction bases unmatched: 6. Germline V gives CDR1 SGHTA, CDR2 FQGNSA. The CDR3 contains 17 residues. General observations from the study: Cells expressing TCR highly could be over-represented by cDNA sequencing.

Each donor gave one heparinised blood draw averaging approximately 100 mL. This chain links TRBV7-2 with TRBJ2-5, with TRBD2 identical over 13 bases. The sequenced sample consisted of central memory CD4+ T cells from blood. The TCR was taken from a man between 18 and 29 years old in good health. The CDR3 DNA reads as TGTGCCAGCAGCTTGTATCCGGGACTAGCGGGACAAGAGACCCAGTACTTC. It codes for CASSLYPGLAGQETQYF.